These 5 T cell receptor beta chains share one sample of origin, sequenced in a study of blood T cells in healthy people across ages. Next came a second PCR, run for about 7 to 11 cycles, which used a sample-barcoded 5' primer along with a J-beta primer mix. TCRdb ran MiXCR on the 5' RACE reads and lists one entry per CDR3 protein. This sample yields over a million distinct CDR3 sequences, of which 55% to 75% are seen a single time; more than 6% belongs to the top ten. Source material: blood. The receptors were gathered from a man aged 18 to 30 in good health.

The chain recombines TRBV29-1 with TRBJ2-5; D is perhaps TRBD1 or TRBD2 (5 bases each). With the DNA end fitting TRBJ2-7 better, the J assignment may be wrong. Looked up from germline, CDR1 is SQVTM and CDR2 is ANQGSEA. The CDR3 spans 13 residues. The CDR3: CSVEWGTNYEQYF. The CDR3 nucleotides are TGCAGCGTTGAGTGGGGGACGAACTACGAGCAGTACTTC.

This clonotype was counted between two and nine times. V and J are TRBV7-6 and TRBJ2-3; the match to TRBD2 covers 11 bases. V lost 5 bases to trimming and J lost 4 bases; unmatched junction nucleotides: 5. There are 15 residues in the CDR3. Per the germline V gene, CDR1 is SGHVS and CDR2 is FNYEAQ. The CDR3 is CASSALAGDADTQYF. CDR3 bases: TGTGCCAGCAGCGCACTAGCGGGAGATGCAGATACGCAGTATTTT.

The chain uses TRBV12-3 or TRBV12-4 and TRBJ2-7; D not resolved. Trimming shortened V by 7 bases and J by 0 bases, and 7 bases separated the two germline ends. This CDR3 has 12 amino acids. The CDR3 DNA follows: TGTGCCAGCATTAGTAGCTCCTACGAGCAGTACTTC. Protein sequence: CASISSSYEQYF.

This clonotype was counted between two and nine times. The chain carries TRBV4-1 and TRBJ2-3; 7 bases map to TRBD2. The CDR3 sequence is 14 residues long. V shed 4 bases and J 2 bases; nucleotides not matched to a gene: 3. Germline V lookup: CDR1 MGHRA, CDR2 YSYEKL. The CDR3 reads CASSPGTTTDTQYF. The CDR3 DNA sequence: TGCGCCAGCAGCCCCGGGACTACCACAGATACGCAGTATTTT.

The chain employs TRBV11-1 and TRBJ2-3; 7 bases fit TRBD1. V gave up 4 bases and J gave up 3 bases; unmatched junction bases: 4. CDR1 SGHAT and CDR2 FQDESV come from the germline V gene (reference sequence). CDR3 length: 14 amino acids. The CDR3 bases are TGTGCCAGCAGCTCCCGGACAGGAACAGATACGCAGTATTTT. Translation: CASSSRTGTDTQYF. The full variable domain, with the rest looked up from reference TRBV11-1 and TRBJ2-3, is EAEVAQSPRYKITEKSQAVAFWCDPISGHATLYWYRQILGQGPELLVQFQDESVVDDSQLPKDRFSAERLKGVDSTLKIQPAELGDSAMYLCASSSRTGTDTQYFGPGTRLTVL.